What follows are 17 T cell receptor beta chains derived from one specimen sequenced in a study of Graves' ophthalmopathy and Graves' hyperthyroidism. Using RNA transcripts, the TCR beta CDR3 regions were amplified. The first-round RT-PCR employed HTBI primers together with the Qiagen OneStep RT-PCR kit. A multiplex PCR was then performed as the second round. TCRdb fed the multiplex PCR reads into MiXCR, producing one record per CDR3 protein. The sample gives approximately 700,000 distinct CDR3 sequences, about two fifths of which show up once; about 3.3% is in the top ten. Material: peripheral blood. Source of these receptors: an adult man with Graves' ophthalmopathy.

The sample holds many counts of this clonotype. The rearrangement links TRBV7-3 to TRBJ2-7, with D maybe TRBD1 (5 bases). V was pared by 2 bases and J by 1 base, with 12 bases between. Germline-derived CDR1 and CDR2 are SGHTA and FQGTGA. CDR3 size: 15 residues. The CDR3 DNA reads TGTGCCAGCAGCTTAGGGGCAGGGAAATCCTACGAGCAGTACTTC. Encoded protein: CASSLGAGKSYEQYF.

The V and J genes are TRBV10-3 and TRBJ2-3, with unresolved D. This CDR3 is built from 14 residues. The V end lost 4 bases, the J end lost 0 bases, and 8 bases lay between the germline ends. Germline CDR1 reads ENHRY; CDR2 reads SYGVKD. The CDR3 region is CAISVSTSTDTQYF. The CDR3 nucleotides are TGTGCCATCAGTGTTAGTACTAGCACAGATACGCAGTATTTT.

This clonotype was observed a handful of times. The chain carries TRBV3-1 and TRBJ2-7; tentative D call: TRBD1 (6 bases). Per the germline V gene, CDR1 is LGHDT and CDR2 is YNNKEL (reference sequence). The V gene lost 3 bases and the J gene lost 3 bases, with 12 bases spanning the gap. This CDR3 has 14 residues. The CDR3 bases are TGTGCCAGCAGCCAGAGAGGACAGAGCTACGAGCAGTACTTC. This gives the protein CASSQRGQSYEQYF.

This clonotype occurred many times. For the CDR3, the DNA is TGTGCCAGTAGTATAACGCCATCGGGCGAGCAGTACTTC. It yields the protein CASSITPSGEQYF. The chain carries TRBV19 and TRBJ2-7; D is undetermined. V was pared by 2 bases and J by 6 bases, with 11 bases between. The CDR3 totals 13 residues. Germline lookup yields CDR1 LNHDA and CDR2 SQIVND (reference sequence).

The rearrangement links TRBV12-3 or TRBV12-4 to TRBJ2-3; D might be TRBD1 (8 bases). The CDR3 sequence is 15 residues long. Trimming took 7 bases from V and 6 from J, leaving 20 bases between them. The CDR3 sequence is CASKLKQGGFDTQYF. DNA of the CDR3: TGTGCCAGCAAGCTGAAACAGGGGGGGTTTGATACGCAGTATTTT.

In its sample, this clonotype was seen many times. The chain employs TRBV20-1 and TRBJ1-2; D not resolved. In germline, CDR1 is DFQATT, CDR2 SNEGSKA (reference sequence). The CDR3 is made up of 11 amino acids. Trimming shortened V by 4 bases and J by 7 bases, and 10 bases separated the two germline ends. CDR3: CSAILESGYTF. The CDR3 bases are TGCAGTGCTATCCTGGAATCTGGCTACACCTTC.

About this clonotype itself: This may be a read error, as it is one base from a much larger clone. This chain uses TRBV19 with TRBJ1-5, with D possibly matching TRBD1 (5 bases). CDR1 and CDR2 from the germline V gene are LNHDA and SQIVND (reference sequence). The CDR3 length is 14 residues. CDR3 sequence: CASTGHISNRPQHF. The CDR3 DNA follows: TGTGCCAGTACTGGACATATTAGCAATCGGCCCCAGCATTTT.

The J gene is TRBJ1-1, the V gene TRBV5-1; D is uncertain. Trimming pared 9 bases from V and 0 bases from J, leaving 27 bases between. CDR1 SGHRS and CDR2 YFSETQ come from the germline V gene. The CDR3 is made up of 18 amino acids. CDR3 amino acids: CANLEAGGMQNMNTEAFF. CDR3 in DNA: TGCGCCAACTTGGAGGCCGGAGGGATGCAAAACATGAACACTGAAGCTTTCTTT.

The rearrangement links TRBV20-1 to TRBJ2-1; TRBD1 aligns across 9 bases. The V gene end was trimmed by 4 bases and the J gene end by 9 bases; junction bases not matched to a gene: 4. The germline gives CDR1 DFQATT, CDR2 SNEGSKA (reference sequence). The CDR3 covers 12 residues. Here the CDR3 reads CSATGTGIEQFF. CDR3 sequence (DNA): TGCAGTGCTACCGGGACAGGGATTGAGCAGTTCTTC.

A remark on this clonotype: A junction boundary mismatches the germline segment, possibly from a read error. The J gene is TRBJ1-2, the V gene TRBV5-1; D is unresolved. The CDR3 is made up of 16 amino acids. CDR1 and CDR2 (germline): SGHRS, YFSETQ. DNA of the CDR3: TGTGCCAGCAGCGCCCGGGAGGCCCAGGTGGGGTATGGCTACACCTTC. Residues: CASSAREAQVGYGYTF.

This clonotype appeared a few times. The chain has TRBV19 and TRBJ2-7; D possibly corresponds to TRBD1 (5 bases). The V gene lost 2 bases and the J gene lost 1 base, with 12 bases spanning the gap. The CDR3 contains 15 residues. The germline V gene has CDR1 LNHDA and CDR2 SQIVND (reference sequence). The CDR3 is CASSIKGAGSYEQYF. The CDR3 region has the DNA TGTGCCAGTAGTATAAAAGGGGCTGGGTCCTACGAGCAGTACTTC.

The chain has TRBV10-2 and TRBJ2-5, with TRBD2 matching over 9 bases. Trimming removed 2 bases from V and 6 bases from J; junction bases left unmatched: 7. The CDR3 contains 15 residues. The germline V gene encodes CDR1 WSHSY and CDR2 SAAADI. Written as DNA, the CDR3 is TGCGCCAGCAGTGAGGGGGTAGCGGGAGTACAGACCCAGTACTTC. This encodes CASSEGVAGVQTQYF.

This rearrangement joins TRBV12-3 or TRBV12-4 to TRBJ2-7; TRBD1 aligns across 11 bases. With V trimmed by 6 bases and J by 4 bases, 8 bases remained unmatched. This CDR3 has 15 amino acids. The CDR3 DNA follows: TGTGCCAGCAGCTCAGGACAGGGGGCCGGGTACGAGCAGTACTTC. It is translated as CASSSGQGAGYEQYF.

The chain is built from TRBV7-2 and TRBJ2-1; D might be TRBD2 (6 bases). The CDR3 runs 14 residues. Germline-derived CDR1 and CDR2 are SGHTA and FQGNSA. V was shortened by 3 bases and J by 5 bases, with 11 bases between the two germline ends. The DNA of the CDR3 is TGTGCCAGCAGCTTGTACGGGAGAGACAATGAGCAGTTCTTC. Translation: CASSLYGRDNEQFF. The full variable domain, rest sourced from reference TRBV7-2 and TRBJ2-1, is GAGVSQSPSNKVTEKGKDVELRCDPISGHTALYWYRQSLGQGLEFLIYFQGNSAPDKSGLPSDRFSAERTGGSVSTLTIQRTQQEDSAVYLCASSLYGRDNEQFFGPGTRLTVL.

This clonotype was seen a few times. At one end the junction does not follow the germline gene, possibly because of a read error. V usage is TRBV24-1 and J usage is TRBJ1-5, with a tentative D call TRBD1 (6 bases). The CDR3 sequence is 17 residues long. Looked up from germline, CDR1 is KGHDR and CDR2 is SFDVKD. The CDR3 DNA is TGTGCCAGCAGTTACTCACGGACAGCTATAAGCAATCAGCCCCAGCATTTT. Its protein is CASSYSRTAISNQPQHF.

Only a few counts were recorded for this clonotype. CDR3 DNA sequence: TGTGCCACCCGTCGGGTGATCGGGGAAAAACTGTTTTTT. It encodes CATRRVIGEKLFF. This chain links TRBV24-1 with TRBJ1-4; D is undetermined. The CDR3 contains 13 residues. V lost 9 bases to trimming and J lost 8 bases, with 15 bases between them. CDR1 and CDR2 from the germline V gene are KGHDR and SFDVKD.

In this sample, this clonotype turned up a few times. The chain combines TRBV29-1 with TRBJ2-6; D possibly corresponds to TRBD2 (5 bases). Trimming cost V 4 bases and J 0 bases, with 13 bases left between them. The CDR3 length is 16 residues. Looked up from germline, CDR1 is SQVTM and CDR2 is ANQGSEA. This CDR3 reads CSVVGEASSGANVLTF. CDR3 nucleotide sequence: TGCAGCGTTGTGGGAGAGGCGTCCTCTGGGGCCAACGTCCTGACTTTC.